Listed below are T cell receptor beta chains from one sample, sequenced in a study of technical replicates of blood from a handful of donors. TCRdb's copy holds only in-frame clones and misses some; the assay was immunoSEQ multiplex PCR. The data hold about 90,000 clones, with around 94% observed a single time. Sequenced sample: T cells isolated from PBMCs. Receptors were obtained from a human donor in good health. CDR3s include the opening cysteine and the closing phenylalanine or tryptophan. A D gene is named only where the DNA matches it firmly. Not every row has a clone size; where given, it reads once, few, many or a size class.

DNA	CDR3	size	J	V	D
TGTGCCAGCAGCGAAAGAGGGAGCCTAGATGAAGCTTTCTTT	CASSERGSLDEAFF	few	TRBJ1-1	TRBV27	.
TGTGCCAGCAGGGACAGGGGAGAGACCCAGTACTTC	CASRDRGETQYF	.	TRBJ2-5	TRBV7-9	TRBD1
TGTGCCAGCAGTAACCAACAGGGGAGCTACACTGAAGCTTTCTTT	CASSNQQGSYTEAFF	.	TRBJ1-1	TRBV27	TRBD1
TGTGCCAGCAGTTCACGTCTAGCGGGATACAATGAGCAGTTCTTC	CASSSRLAGYNEQFF	.	TRBJ2-1	TRBV28	TRBD2
TGTGCCAGCAGCCCCCGGACAGGGGGGGACTACTACGAGCAGTACTTC	CASSPRTGGDYYEQYF	.	TRBJ2-7	TRBV4-2	TRBD1
TGTGCCAGCAGCACTACGATCCGGACAGGAAATCAGCCCCAGCATTTT	CASSTTIRTGNQPQHF	.	TRBJ1-5	TRBV7-8	TRBD1
TGCGCCAGCAGCTTGGAGACAGGGACTGTGAACACTGAAGCTTTCTTT	CASSLETGTVNTEAFF	.	TRBJ1-1	TRBV5-1	TRBD1
TGTGCCTGGAGGAACCAGGGGGGTGGCAATCAGCCCCAGCATTTT	CAWRNQGGGNQPQHF	.	TRBJ1-5	TRBV30	TRBD1
TGTGCCAGCAGCTTATCGAGGGGAGGGGGGTACCAAGAGACCCAGTACTTC	CASSLSRGGGYQETQYF	.	TRBJ2-5	TRBV11-2	.
TGTGCCAGTAGTATCGGGTCCCTATACAATGAGCAGTTCTTC	CASSIGSLYNEQFF	.	TRBJ2-1	TRBV19	.
TGCGCCAGCAGCCATAGTCTAAATGAGCAGTTCTTC	CASSHSLNEQFF	.	TRBJ2-1	TRBV4-1	.
TGCGCCAGCAGCCCGATCGAGTCATGGCGGGAGGAGAACAATGAGCAGTTCTTC	CASSPIESWREENNEQFF	.	TRBJ2-1	TRBV4-1	TRBD2
TGTGCCACCAGCAGAGATCGGGGAGAGGGTCAGCCCCAGCATTTT	CATSRDRGEGQPQHF	.	TRBJ1-5	TRBV15	.